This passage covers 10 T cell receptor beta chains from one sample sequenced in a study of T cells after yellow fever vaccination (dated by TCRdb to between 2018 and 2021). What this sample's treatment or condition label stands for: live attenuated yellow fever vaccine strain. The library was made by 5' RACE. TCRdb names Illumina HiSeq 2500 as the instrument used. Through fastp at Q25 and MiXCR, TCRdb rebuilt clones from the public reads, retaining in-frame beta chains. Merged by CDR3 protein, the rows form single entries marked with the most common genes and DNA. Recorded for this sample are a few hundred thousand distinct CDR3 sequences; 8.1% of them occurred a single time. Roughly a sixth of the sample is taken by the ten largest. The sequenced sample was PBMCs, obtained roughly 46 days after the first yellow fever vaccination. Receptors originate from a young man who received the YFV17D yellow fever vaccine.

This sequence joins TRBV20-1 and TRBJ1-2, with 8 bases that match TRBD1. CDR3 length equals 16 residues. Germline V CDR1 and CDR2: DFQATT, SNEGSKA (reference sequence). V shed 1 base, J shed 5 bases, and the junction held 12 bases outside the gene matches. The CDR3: CSARGTGFPLHYGYTF. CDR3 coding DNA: TGCAGTGCTAGAGGGACAGGGTTTCCCCTACATTATGGCTACACCTTC.

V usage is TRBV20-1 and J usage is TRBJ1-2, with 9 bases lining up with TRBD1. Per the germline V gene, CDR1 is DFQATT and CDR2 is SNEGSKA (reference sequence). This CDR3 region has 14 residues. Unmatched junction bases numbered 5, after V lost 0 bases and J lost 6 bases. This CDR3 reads CSAREGTGLHGYTF. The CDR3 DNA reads TGCAGTGCTAGAGAAGGGACAGGGCTACATGGCTACACCTTC.

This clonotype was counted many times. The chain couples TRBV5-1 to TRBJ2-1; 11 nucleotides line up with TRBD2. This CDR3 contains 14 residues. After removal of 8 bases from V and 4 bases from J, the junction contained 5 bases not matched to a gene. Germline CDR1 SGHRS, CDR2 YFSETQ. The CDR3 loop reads CASTGTSGYNEQFF. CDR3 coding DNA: TGCGCCAGTACCGGGACTAGCGGATACAATGAGCAGTTCTTC.

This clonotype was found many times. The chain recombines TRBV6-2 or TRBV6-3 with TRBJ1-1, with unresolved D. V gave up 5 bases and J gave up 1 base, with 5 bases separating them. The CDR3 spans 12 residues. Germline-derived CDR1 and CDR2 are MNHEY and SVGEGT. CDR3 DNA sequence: TGTGCCAGCAGTCTGAGGAACACTGAAGCTTTCTTT. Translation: CASSLRNTEAFF.

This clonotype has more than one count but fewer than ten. The CDR3 DNA reads as TGTGCCAGCAGCTCCTTGGGGGGGCCGGCGGATACGCAGTATTTT. Translated, it gives CASSSLGGPADTQYF. V and J are TRBV9 and TRBJ2-3, with D possibly being TRBD2 (7 bases). The CDR3 is 15 residues long. CDR1 SGDLS and CDR2 YYNGEE come from the germline V gene. V shed 4 bases and J shed 6 bases, with 18 bases lying between them.

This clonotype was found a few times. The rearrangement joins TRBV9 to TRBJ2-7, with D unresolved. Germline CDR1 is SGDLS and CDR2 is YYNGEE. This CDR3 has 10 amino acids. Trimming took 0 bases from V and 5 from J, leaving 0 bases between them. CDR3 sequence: CASSVDEQYV. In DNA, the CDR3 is TGTGCCAGCAGCGTAGACGAGCAGTACGTC.

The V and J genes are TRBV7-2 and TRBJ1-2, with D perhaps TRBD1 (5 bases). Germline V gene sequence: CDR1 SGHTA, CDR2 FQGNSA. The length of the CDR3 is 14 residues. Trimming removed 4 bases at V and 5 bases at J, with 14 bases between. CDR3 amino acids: CASSSRAWGYGYTF. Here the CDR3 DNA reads TGTGCCAGCAGCTCCCGGGCCTGGGGGTATGGCTACACCTTC.

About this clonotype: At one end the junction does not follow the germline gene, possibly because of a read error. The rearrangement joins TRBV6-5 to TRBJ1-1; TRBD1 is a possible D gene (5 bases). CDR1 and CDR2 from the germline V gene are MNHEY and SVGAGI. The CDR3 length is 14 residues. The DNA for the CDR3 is TGTGCCAGCAGCTACTTCGACAGTAGCACTGAAGCTTTCTTT. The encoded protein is CASSYFDSSTEAFF.

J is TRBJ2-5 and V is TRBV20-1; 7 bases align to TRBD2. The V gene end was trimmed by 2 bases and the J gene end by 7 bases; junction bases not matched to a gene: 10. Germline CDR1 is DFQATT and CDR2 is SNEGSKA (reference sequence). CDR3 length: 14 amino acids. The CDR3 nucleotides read TGCAGTGCTAGAAGGCCTAGCGGTTCTTGGACCCAGTACTTC. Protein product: CSARRPSGSWTQYF.

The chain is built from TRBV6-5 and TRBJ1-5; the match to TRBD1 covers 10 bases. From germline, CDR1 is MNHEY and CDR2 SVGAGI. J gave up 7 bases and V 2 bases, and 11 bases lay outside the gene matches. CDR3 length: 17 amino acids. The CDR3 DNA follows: TGTGCCAGCAGTTACGCATCCGGGACAGGGGTAAGACAGCCCCAGCATTTT. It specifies CASSYASGTGVRQPQHF.